The T cell receptor beta chain under discussion was sequenced for a study of blood T cell repertoires in COVID-19 (dated by TCRdb to between 2020 and 2021). At the level of the whole study: The collaborator samples originated in the United States, Italy and Spain and spanned the acute and convalescent phases of COVID-19. The material from the prospective study consisted of cDNA or gDNA derived from T cells, B-cell-depleted T cells, or PBMCs. The dataset comprised deeply sampled blood TCRbeta repertoires from subjects exposed to, actively infected with, or recovered from COVID-19. The repertoires were released in a freely available public database intended as a resource for research on the immune response to SARS-CoV-2. Samples were obtained from the ongoing ImmuneRACE study (first 160 participants) and from 1,254 subjects provided by 6 global collaborators. The sample metadata nearly always contained a de-identified subject ID, COVID-19 status, age in years and sex. Where available, HLA class I and class II types were taken from metadata supplied by the sample provider and were not determined by assay-based typing. Study-wide conclusions, independent of this receptor: Clinical and demographic metadata were provided uncurated, with the amount varying by source and participant.

The CDR3, cysteine through phenylalanine, is 16 amino acids long. Just the 48-base CDR3 DNA is kept, in frame starting at base 1. CDR1 and CDR2 (SGHTS, YDEGEE) derive from the germline V gene. V sheds 0 bases and J sheds 0 bases, leaving 7 bases between their ends. Note on this clone: The clone's antigen remains unknown. The record has no base qualities; no much larger clone is one base away.

The immunoSEQ Assay, a bias-controlled multiplex PCR, was used to amplify TCRbeta CDR3 regions from genomic DNA. The authors' pipeline ran thus. The number of nucleated cells in each sample was estimated by amplification of reference gene primers within the assay. To quantify the absolute abundance of each unique TCRbeta CDR3 rearrangement, sequence reads were collapsed and filtered. Productive Simpson clonality was computed per sample as the square root of Simpson's diversity index over productive rearrangements. TCRdb limited this immuneACCESS table to in-frame rearrangements with V and J called. A share of clones is missing; checked studies link under half to unresolved V genes, and the rest is unexplained. V, J and clone size are those of that table, while D and trimming were read from the DNA. Here the sample has about 81,000 clones; 91% occur a single time. Of the sample, about 1.9% falls within the top ten clones.

Collaborating institutions collected whole blood in K2EDTA tubes following their own protocols. For TCRbeta analysis, collaborators shipped samples in one of three forms: frozen whole blood, isolated PBMCs, or DNA extracted from either of those sample types. The rearrangement joined TRBV5-8 to TRBJ1-6; the D gene lacks a confident call. What was sequenced was peripheral blood. The receptor was isolated from a woman aged 45-65 years in a cohort sampled during active COVID-19. The nucleotides are TGTGCCAGCAGCTTGGGGCACAACTCCTATAATTCACCCCTCCACTTT. Its translation reads: CASSLGHNSYNSPLHF.